This T cell receptor (beta chain) was found in a study of T cell responses to AZD1222 COVID-19 vaccine. Study-level findings and limits: Possibly, clonal diversity was underestimated; donors were largely white British and included more females. The study reported that nearly half of spike-specific TCRs target unmutated variant regions.

Looked up from germline, CDR1 is SGDLS and CDR2 is YYNGEE. V shed 4 bases and J 4 bases; nucleotides not matched to a gene: 7. The CDR3 has 14 amino acids. A remark on this clone: Its antigen is currently unknown.

Clones were sequenced by immunoSEQ multiplex PCR, and TCRdb holds only the in-frame ones, with some missing. The repertoire holds tens of thousands of clones, with under 95% as singletons. The sequencing here drew on peripheral blood, taken on day 0 of AZD1222 vaccination. This sequence originates from an adult in good health. The chain couples TRBV9 to TRBJ2-7; TRBD1 aligns across 8 bases. The CDR3 protein is CASSSGQGGYEQYF. The CDR3 DNA reads TGTGCCAGCAGCTCAGGACAGGGTGGGTACGAGCAGTACTTC.